The clone carrying this TCR beta chain was seen a handful of times. The sample is drawn from a study of CD8 T cells in ankylosing spondylitis. Making the TCR beta libraries involved quantitative 5'-RACE with molecular barcodes. TCRdb fed the 5' RACE reads into MiXCR, producing one record per CDR3 protein. The table records about 240,000 distinct CDR3 sequences, roughly 8.6% of them present only once. The receptor was isolated from a male donor with ankylosing spondylitis or in good health (not recorded which). Sequenced sample: blood, either unsorted or a sorted T cell fraction (not recorded which).

The CDR3 region has the DNA TGTGCCAGTAGTATGGGGACAGCCTCCTTTCCCCAGCATTTT. It is translated as CASSMGTASFPQHF. The chain carries TRBV19 and TRBJ1-5, with 7 bases aligning to TRBD1. The CDR3 is 14 residues long. The V and J ends lost 3 bases and 10 bases, in that order; junction bases with no gene match: 9. Germline CDR1 reads LNHDA; CDR2 reads SQIVND (reference sequence).